This entry is about one T cell receptor (beta chain). Antigen: not known. Every donor contributed roughly 10 milliliters of peripheral blood by blood draw. A second roughly 7 to 11 cycle PCR used barcoded and J-beta primers. CDR3-containing paired-end reads numbering at least 2.5 million came from each sample. TCRdb re-derived calls from the 5' RACE reads in MiXCR, one entry per CDR3 protein. This table has just over 1 million distinct CDR3 sequences, under 55% appearing once. These data come from a study of blood T cells in healthy people across ages. Overall study context: For every two T cells, template switching captured about one barcoded beta molecule. Study conclusions and caveats: Researchers report that TCR beta diversity correlated strongly with naive T cell percentage.

The CDR3 length is 16 residues. The germline gives CDR1 LGHDT, CDR2 YNNKEL (reference sequence). The receptor's source is a woman between 55 and 75 years old in good health. The sequenced sample was blood. V gene TRBV3-1 combines with J gene TRBJ2-7, with a weak D call TRBD2 (5 bases). The DNA end favors TRBJ2-5, so the J call may be wrong. CDR3 sequence reads: CASSHALQRYQETQYF. The DNA of the CDR3 is TGTGCCAGCAGCCACGCCCTCCAGCGGTATCAAGAGACCCAGTACTTC.